The 5 T cell receptor beta chains listed next were all sequenced from one sample in a study of metastatic and nonmetastatic thyroid tumors. With MiXCR, TCRdb reprocessed the PCR reads. The data show tens of thousands of clones, with 28% seen just once and 9.5% to 10% held by the top ten. Patients were all untreated before their thyroid surgery. Sequencing used blood. The receptors stem from a male donor with papillary thyroid cancer or a benign thyroid nodule (not recorded which). Some clones in this sample may be carry-over from other donors' samples.

This clone was seen ten or more times. CDR3 coding DNA: TGCAGGACCGACAGGGATACGAACACTGAAGCTTTCTTT. It is translated as CRTDRDTNTEAFF. V and J are TRBV20-1 and TRBJ1-1, with TRBD1 identical over 7 bases. This CDR3 is built from 13 residues. Germline V gene sequence: CDR1 DFQATT, CDR2 SNEGSKA (reference sequence).

This clone was detected many times. This chain joins TRBV9 and TRBJ1-1, with D possibly TRBD1 on 5 matching bases. Germline V gene data show CDR1 as SGDLS and CDR2 as YYNGEE. The V and J ends lost 0 bases and 0 bases respectively, with 12 bases between them. This CDR3 contains 16 residues. The CDR3 DNA is TGTGCCAGCAGCGTAGCTCTAGGAGGGGTGAACACTGAAGCTTTCTTT. Its translation is CASSVALGGVNTEAFF. The full variable domain, in which reference TRBV9 and TRBJ1-1 provide the parts outside the CDR3, is DSGVTQTPKHLITATGQRVTLRCSPRSGDLSVYWYQQSLDQGLQFLIQYYNGEERAKGNILERFSAQQFPDLHSELNLSSLELGDSALYFCASSVALGGVNTEAFFGQGTRLTVV.

By share, this clone counts as medium-sized (0.01 to 0.1%). J is TRBJ2-1 and V is TRBV11-3; TRBD1 is a possible D gene (6 bases). Trimming took 1 base from V and 1 from J, leaving 8 bases between them. The CDR3 extends over 15 amino acids. From germline, CDR1 is SGHNT and CDR2 YENEEA. The CDR3 is CASSLGRGSYNEQFF. CDR3 DNA: TGTGCCAGCAGCTTAGGCAGGGGATCCTACAATGAGCAGTTCTTC.

This clone has at least ten counts. This rearrangement joins TRBV28 to TRBJ2-1, with 12 nucleotides matching TRBD2. This CDR3 contains 15 residues. V lost 7 bases and J lost 7; bases outside the gene matches: 8. CDR1 is MDHEN and CDR2 is SYDVKM in the germline V gene. The CDR3 loop is CASIPGLAGRNEQFF. For the CDR3, the DNA is TGTGCCAGCATTCCCGGACTAGCGGGAAGGAATGAGCAGTTCTTC.

This CDR3 is CASSLERPDNEQFF. CDR3 sequence (DNA): TGTGCCAGCAGCTTAGAGCGACCCGACAATGAGCAGTTCTTC. The genes are TRBV7-3 and TRBJ2-1; D is uncertain. CDR1 and CDR2 (germline): SGHTA, FQGTGA. The CDR3 runs 14 residues. Trimming stripped 2 bases from V and 5 bases from J, with 10 bases between.